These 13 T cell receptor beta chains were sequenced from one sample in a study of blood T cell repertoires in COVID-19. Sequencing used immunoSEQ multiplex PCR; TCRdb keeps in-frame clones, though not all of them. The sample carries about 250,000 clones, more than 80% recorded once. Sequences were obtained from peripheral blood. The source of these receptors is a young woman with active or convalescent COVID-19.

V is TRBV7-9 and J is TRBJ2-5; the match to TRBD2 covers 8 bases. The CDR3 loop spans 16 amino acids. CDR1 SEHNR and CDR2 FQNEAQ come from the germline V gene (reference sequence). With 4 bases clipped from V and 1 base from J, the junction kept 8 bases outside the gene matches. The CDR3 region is CASSSPTGTSQETQYF. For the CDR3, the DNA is TGTGCCAGCAGCTCCCCCACCGGGACTAGCCAAGAGACCCAGTACTTC.

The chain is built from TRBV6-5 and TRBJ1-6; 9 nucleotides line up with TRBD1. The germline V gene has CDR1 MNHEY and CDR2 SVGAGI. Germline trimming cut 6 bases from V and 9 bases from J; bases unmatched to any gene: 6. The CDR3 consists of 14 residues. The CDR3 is CASRPGQGTSPLHF. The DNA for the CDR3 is TGTGCCAGCAGGCCGGGACAGGGCACTTCACCCCTCCACTTT.

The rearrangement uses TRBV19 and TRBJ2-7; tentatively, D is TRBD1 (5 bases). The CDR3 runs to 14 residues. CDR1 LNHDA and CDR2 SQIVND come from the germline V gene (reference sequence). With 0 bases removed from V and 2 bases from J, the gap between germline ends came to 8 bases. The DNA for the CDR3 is TGTGCCAGTAGTATAGAAACAGGTCCCTACGAGCAGTACTTC. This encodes CASSIETGPYEQYF. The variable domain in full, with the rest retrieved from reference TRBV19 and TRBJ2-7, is DGGITQSPKYLFRKEGQNVTLSCEQNLNHDAMYWYRQDPGQGLRLIYYSQIVNDFQKGDIAEGYSVSREKKESFPLTVTSAQKNPTAFYLCASSIETGPYEQYFGPGTRLTVT.

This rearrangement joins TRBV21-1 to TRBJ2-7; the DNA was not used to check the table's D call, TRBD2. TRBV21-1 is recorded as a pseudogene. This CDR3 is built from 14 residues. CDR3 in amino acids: CASSPGLLFYEQYF. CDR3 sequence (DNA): TGTGCCAGCAGCCCGGGTCTCCTATTCTACGAGCAGTACTTC.

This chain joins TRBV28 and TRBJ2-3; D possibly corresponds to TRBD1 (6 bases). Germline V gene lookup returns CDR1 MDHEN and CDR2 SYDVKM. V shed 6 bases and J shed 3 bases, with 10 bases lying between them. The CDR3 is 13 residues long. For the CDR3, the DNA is TGTGCCAGCAGCCCAGGGACAACAGATACGCAGTATTTT. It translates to CASSPGTTDTQYF.

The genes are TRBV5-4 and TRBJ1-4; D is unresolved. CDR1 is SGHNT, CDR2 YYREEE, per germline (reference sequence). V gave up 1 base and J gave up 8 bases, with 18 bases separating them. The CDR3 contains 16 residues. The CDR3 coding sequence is TGTGCCAGCAGCTTGTCCCAATCAGCTGGGAGGGAAAAACTGTTTTTT. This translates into CASSLSQSAGREKLFF.

The CDR3 nucleotides are TGTGCCTGGAGTCCGGGTTTCAATCAGCCCCAGCATTTT. Protein product: CAWSPGFNQPQHF. V and J are TRBV30 and TRBJ1-5; no clear D gene. The CDR3 runs 13 residues. Trimming pared 2 bases from V and 3 bases from J, leaving 8 bases between. CDR1 GTSNPN and CDR2 SVGIG come from the germline V gene (reference sequence).

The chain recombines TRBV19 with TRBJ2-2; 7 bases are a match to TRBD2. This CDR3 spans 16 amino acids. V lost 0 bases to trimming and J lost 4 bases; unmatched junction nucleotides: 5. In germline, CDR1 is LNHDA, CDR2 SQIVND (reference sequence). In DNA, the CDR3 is TGTGCCAGTAGTATAGAACGGGGAGGGCCCACCGGGGAGCTGTTTTTT. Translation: CASSIERGGPTGELFF.

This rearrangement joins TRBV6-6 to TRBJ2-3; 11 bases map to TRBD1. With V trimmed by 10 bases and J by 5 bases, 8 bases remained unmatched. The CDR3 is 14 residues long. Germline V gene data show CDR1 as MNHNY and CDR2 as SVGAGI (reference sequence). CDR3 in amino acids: CATYSGQGGDTQYF. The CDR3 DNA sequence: TGTGCCACCTACTCGGGACAGGGGGGAGATACGCAGTATTTT.

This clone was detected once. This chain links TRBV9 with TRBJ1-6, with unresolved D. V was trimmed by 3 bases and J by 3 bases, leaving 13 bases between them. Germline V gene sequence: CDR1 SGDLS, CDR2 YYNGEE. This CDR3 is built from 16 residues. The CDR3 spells CASSETPGGYNSPLHF. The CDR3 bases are TGTGCCAGCAGCGAGACCCCCGGAGGCTATAATTCACCCCTCCACTTT. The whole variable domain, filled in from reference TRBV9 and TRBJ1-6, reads DSGVTQTPKHLITATGQRVTLRCSPRSGDLSVYWYQQSLDQGLQFLIQYYNGEERAKGNILERFSAQQFPDLHSELNLSSLELGDSALYFCASSETPGGYNSPLHFGNGTRLTVT.

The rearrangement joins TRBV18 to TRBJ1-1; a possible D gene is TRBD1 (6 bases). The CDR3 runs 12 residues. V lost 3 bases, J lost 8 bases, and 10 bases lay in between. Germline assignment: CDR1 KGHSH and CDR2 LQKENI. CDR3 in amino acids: CASSPTGKEAFF. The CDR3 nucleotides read TGTGCCAGCTCACCTACAGGGAAAGAAGCTTTCTTT.

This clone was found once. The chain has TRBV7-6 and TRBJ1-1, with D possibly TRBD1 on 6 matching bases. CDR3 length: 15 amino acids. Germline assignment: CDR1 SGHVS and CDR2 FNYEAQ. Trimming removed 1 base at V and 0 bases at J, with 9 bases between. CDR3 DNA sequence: TGTGCCAGCAGCTTAGGGACAGCGATGAACACTGAAGCTTTCTTT. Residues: CASSLGTAMNTEAFF.

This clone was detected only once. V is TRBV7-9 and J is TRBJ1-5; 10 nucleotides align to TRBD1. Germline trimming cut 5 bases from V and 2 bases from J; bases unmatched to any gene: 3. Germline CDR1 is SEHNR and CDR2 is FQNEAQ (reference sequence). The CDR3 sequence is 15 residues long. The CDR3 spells CASSRQGAGNQPQHF. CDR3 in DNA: TGTGCCAGCAGCCGACAGGGGGCTGGCAATCAGCCCCAGCATTTT.